What follows are 26 T cell receptor beta chains derived from one specimen sequenced in a study of blood T cell repertoires in COVID-19 (dated by TCRdb to about 2020). Libraries were prepared through the immunoSEQ multiplex PCR assay. TCRdb's version of the immuneACCESS table is confined to in-frame rearrangements and falls short of the full clone set. An unresolved V gene accounts for under half of the shortfall where checked; the remainder is of unknown origin. This sample has about 130,000 clones in its table, and 81% of those were observed once. 8.4% of the sample is taken by the ten largest. The sample was peripheral blood. These receptors came from a woman aged 55 to 70 with active or convalescent COVID-19.

This clone was counted a single time. The rearrangement uses TRBV9 and TRBJ1-2, with D unresolved. With 2 bases removed from V and 8 bases from J, the gap between germline ends came to 13 bases. CDR3 length: 13 amino acids. Per the germline V gene, CDR1 is SGDLS and CDR2 is YYNGEE. The CDR3 DNA follows: TGTGCCAGCAGCGTCGGAGGGAAGAGGGGCTACACCTTC. The encoded protein is CASSVGGKRGYTF.

The V gene is TRBV27, the J gene TRBJ1-2, with 10 nucleotides matching TRBD1. Losses at the gene ends were 5 bases for V and 4 bases for J; bases not matched to a gene: 7. The germline CDR1 and CDR2 sequences are MNHEY and SMNVEV (reference sequence). The CDR3 loop spans 15 amino acids. CDR3 DNA sequence: TGTGCCAGCAGTCCCGGACAGGGGGTTCCCTATGGCTACACCTTC. Translation: CASSPGQGVPYGYTF.

This sequence joins TRBV9 and TRBJ1-1, with 9 bases that match TRBD1. Germline lookup yields CDR1 SGDLS and CDR2 YYNGEE. V was clipped by 4 bases and J by 10 bases; unmatched bases: 5. The CDR3 has 12 amino acids. The CDR3 DNA reads as TGTGCCAGCAGCCCGAACAGGGGGCGAGCTTTCTTT. It codes for CASSPNRGRAFF.

J is TRBJ2-3 and V is TRBV6-2 or TRBV6-3, with 8 bases aligning to TRBD2. V shed 2 bases, J shed 4 bases, and the junction held 17 bases outside the gene matches. Per the germline V gene, CDR1 is MNHEY and CDR2 is SVGEGT. This CDR3 region has 19 residues. In nucleotides, the CDR3 is TGTGCCAGCAGTTACCCTAGAAGGGTAGCGGGATATGGGGCAGATACGCAGTATTTT. This gives the protein CASSYPRRVAGYGADTQYF.

CDR3 coding DNA: TGTGCCAGCAGTCCCCGGCTCAGGACTTTGCGGGAGTGGGGAGGTGCCAATGAGCAGTTCTTC. This sequence encodes CASSPRLRTLREWGGANEQFF. The chain carries TRBV27 and TRBJ2-1; 7 bases align to TRBD2. Germline-derived CDR1 and CDR2 are MNHEY and SMNVEV (reference sequence). The CDR3 has 21 residues. V was pared by 5 bases and J by 6 bases, with 28 bases of the junction left unmatched.

This chain joins TRBV12-3 or TRBV12-4 and TRBJ1-2; 7 bases fit TRBD1. The CDR3 is made up of 13 amino acids. V lost 5 bases, J lost 8 bases, and 8 bases stayed unmatched. The CDR3 here is CASSAVTGPGYTF. The CDR3 DNA sequence: TGTGCCAGCAGTGCCGTGACAGGGCCCGGCTACACCTTC.

V and J are TRBV28 and TRBJ1-1; D uncertain. The germline V gene has CDR1 MDHEN and CDR2 SYDVKM. Trimming removed 1 base from V and 4 bases from J, with 10 bases in between. The CDR3 covers 14 residues. As DNA, the CDR3 is TGTGCCAGCAGTTTATCAATAGATGGCACTGAAGCTTTCTTT. This gives the protein CASSLSIDGTEAFF.

The rearrangement joins TRBV10-3 to TRBJ1-1; the match to TRBD1 covers 7 bases. In germline, CDR1 is ENHRY, CDR2 SYGVKD. With V trimmed by 6 bases and J by 5 bases, 12 bases remained unmatched. There are 15 residues in the CDR3. This CDR3 is CAIRETGEIETEAFF. Written as DNA, the CDR3 is TGTGCCATCAGGGAAACAGGGGAGATTGAGACTGAAGCTTTCTTT.

The V call is TRBV24-1, the J call TRBJ1-2; 7 bases are shared with TRBD1. CDR1 KGHDR and CDR2 SFDVKD come from the germline V gene. The CDR3 is 18 amino acids. After removal of 4 bases from V and 0 bases from J, the junction contained 13 bases not matched to a gene. CDR3 DNA sequence: TGTGCCACCAGTGACCCAGATGAGACAGGGCCCGCTAACTATGGCTACACCTTC. It yields the protein CATSDPDETGPANYGYTF.

The CDR3 DNA reads TGTGCCAGCAGCTTAAGGACAGGGGCTGGAAACACCATATATTTT. Its protein product is CASSLRTGAGNTIYF. The rearrangement joins TRBV7-9 to TRBJ1-3; 9 nucleotides line up with TRBD1. CDR3 length equals 15 residues. The germline V gene encodes CDR1 SEHNR and CDR2 FQNEAQ (reference sequence). V lost 2 bases to trimming and J lost 2 bases; unmatched junction nucleotides: 1.

CDR3 coding DNA: TGTGCCAGCAGCACTAGAAAGATCGGCACAGATACGCAGTATTTT. Translated, it gives CASSTRKIGTDTQYF. The chain uses TRBV28 and TRBJ2-3; D perhaps matches TRBD2 (5 bases). Trimming took off 6 bases at V and 1 base at J, with 14 bases between the two ends. The CDR3 runs to 15 residues. Per germline, CDR1 MDHEN and CDR2 SYDVKM.

The chain has TRBV27 and TRBJ2-1; D might be TRBD2 (6 bases). Germline CDR1 is MNHEY and CDR2 is SMNVEV (reference sequence). The CDR3 contains 14 residues. V lost 7 bases and J lost 2, with 12 bases in between. CDR3 bases: TGTGCCAGCACCCGGGAGTACCCCTACAATGAGCAGTTCTTC. Amino acids: CASTREYPYNEQFF.

CDR3 sequence: CASSNLQGAKDTQYF. The DNA for the CDR3 is TGTGCCAGCAGCAATCTACAGGGGGCTAAAGATACGCAGTATTTT. This chain connects TRBV6-6 to TRBJ2-3; 9 bases line up with TRBD1. CDR1 is MNHNY and CDR2 is SVGAGI in the germline V gene (reference sequence). With 6 bases clipped from V and 5 bases from J, the junction kept 9 bases outside the gene matches. The CDR3 loop spans 15 amino acids.

The rearrangement joins TRBV16 to TRBJ2-3; D perhaps matches TRBD2 (7 bases). Germline CDR1 KGHSY, CDR2 FQNENV. V dropped 4 bases and J dropped 2 bases, with 13 bases sitting between them. CDR3 size: 15 residues. CDR3 nucleotide sequence: TGTGCCAGCAGCCCCGGGGGGCTGAACACAGATACGCAGTATTTT. Translating it yields CASSPGGLNTDTQYF.

The chain links TRBV15 to TRBJ1-5; TRBD1 aligns across 9 bases. Germline trimming cut 3 bases from V and 3 bases from J; bases unmatched to any gene: 12. Germline values: CDR1 LNHNV, CDR2 YYDKDF (reference sequence). The CDR3 covers 18 residues. The DNA for the CDR3 is TGTGCCACCAGCAGGGTAACAGGGGGCGAATTATCCAATCAGCCCCAGCATTTT. Its translation: CATSRVTGGELSNQPQHF.

The genes are TRBV29-1 and TRBJ2-5, with TRBD2 matching 10 bases. CDR1 and CDR2 (germline): SQVTM, ANQGSEA. The CDR3 runs 15 residues. Unmatched junction bases numbered 12, after V lost 6 bases and J lost 5 bases. The CDR3 region is CSVRRSGRVWETQYF. CDR3 DNA: TGCAGCGTCCGTCGAAGCGGGAGGGTCTGGGAGACCCAGTACTTC.

The CDR3 is CASWVGPGETDTQYF. In DNA, the CDR3 is TGTGCCAGCTGGGTGGGGCCTGGAGAAACAGATACGCAGTATTTT. The chain recombines TRBV2 with TRBJ2-3, with D possibly being TRBD1 (5 bases). Germline-derived CDR1 and CDR2 are SNHLY and FYNNEI. The V end was cut by 8 bases, the J end by 3 bases, with 18 bases between. This CDR3 has 15 residues. Full variable domain (rest looked up from reference TRBV2 and TRBJ2-3): EPEVTQTPSHQVTQMGQEVILRCVPISNHLYFYWYRQILGQKVEFLVSFYNNEISEKSEIFDDQFSVERPDGSNFTLKIRSTKLEDSAMYFCASWVGPGETDTQYFGPGTRLTVL.

The rearrangement joins TRBV5-4 to TRBJ2-3; 7 bases are a match to TRBD1. The CDR3 runs to 13 residues. Unmatched junction bases numbered 6, after V lost 7 bases and J lost 4 bases. CDR1 is SGHNT and CDR2 is YYREEE in the germline V gene (reference sequence). In DNA form, the CDR3 reads TGTGCCAGCTTTGTGACAGGGTCAGATACGCAGTATTTT. Amino acids: CASFVTGSDTQYF.

This clone occurred a few times. The J gene is TRBJ2-3, the V gene TRBV27; 12 bases map to TRBD1. The V and J ends lost 3 bases and 3 bases, in that order; junction bases with no gene match: 4. The CDR3 runs 16 residues. CDR1 is MNHEY, CDR2 SMNVEV, per germline (reference sequence). In DNA, the CDR3 is TGTGCCAGCAGTTTTGGGACAGGGGGCTGGACAGATACGCAGTATTTT. It translates to CASSFGTGGWTDTQYF.

The V gene is TRBV28, the J gene TRBJ2-1; D unresolved. There are 14 residues in the CDR3. With 5 bases removed from V and 8 bases from J, the gap between germline ends came to 16 bases. Germline loops: CDR1 MDHEN, CDR2 SYDVKM. Here the CDR3 reads CASSAQRIGHEQFF. The DNA for the CDR3 is TGTGCCAGCAGTGCCCAGAGGATCGGCCATGAGCAGTTCTTC.

The chain carries TRBV28 and TRBJ1-5; a possible D gene is TRBD1 (5 bases). The ends were cut back, 3 bases at V and 6 bases at J, with 12 bases in the middle. Germline loops: CDR1 MDHEN, CDR2 SYDVKM. There are 14 residues in the CDR3. The CDR3 bases are TGTGCCAGCAGTTTGAGCAGGAGGGGTCAGCCCCAGCATTTT. Encoded protein: CASSLSRRGQPQHF.

The rearrangement joins TRBV15 to TRBJ1-1; D unclear. Trimming removed 6 bases at V and 4 bases at J, with 9 bases between. CDR3 length equals 12 residues. Germline CDR1 LNHNV, CDR2 YYDKDF (reference sequence). The DNA of the CDR3 is TGTGCCACCAGTCAGCGGGCCACTGAAGCTTTCTTT. Translation gives CATSQRATEAFF.

This chain links TRBV7-3 with TRBJ2-2; D possibly corresponds to TRBD1 (7 bases). Trimming took 2 bases from V and 3 from J, leaving 13 bases between them. This CDR3 spans 16 amino acids. Germline assignment: CDR1 SGHTA and CDR2 FQGTGA. The CDR3 is CASSLAGGTDTGELFF. The CDR3 DNA follows: TGTGCCAGCAGCTTAGCAGGGGGGACAGACACCGGGGAGCTGTTTTTT.

The CDR3 DNA is TGTGCCAGCAGCTTAAGAACTAGCGGCTCCTACAATGAGCAGTTCTTC. It translates to CASSLRTSGSYNEQFF. V is TRBV11-2 and J is TRBJ2-1; 8 bases map to TRBD2. This CDR3 has 16 residues. V gave up 2 bases and J gave up 0 bases; unmatched junction bases: 3. The V gene's germline CDR1 is SGHAT and CDR2 FQNNGV.

This clone has a handful of counts. The rearrangement links TRBV5-6 to TRBJ2-7, with 11 bases matching TRBD2. CDR3 length: 14 amino acids. J was trimmed by 7 bases and V by 4 bases; bases with no gene match: 7. Germline CDR1 and CDR2: SGHDT and YYEEEE. This chain's CDR3 is CASSLGLAGGEQYV. Here the CDR3 DNA reads TGTGCCAGCAGCCTGGGCCTAGCGGGGGGAGAGCAGTACGTC.

The CDR3 nucleotides are TGCGCCAGCAGAAGGAGGGGGCGCGACACCGGGGAGCTGTTTTTT. It encodes CASRRRGRDTGELFF. This chain joins TRBV5-1 and TRBJ2-2; a possible D gene is TRBD1 (7 bases). There are 15 residues in the CDR3. The V gene lost 5 bases and the J gene lost 3 bases, with 14 bases spanning the gap. In germline, CDR1 is SGHRS, CDR2 YFSETQ.